Presented here are 2 T cell receptor beta chains from one specimen sequenced in a study of shared clonotypes between healthy human individuals. Clones were read by immunoSEQ multiplex PCR, and TCRdb kept only the in-frame ones, dropping some. The sample consists of over a million clones, 95% to 97% of them appearing once. Sequencing was carried out using naive CD4+ T cells sorted from blood. The sample's subset: CD45RA+ positively selected. These receptors all come from a man between 25 and 39 years old in good health.

V and J are TRBV7-9 and TRBJ2-7; 12 bases align to TRBD2. V dropped 4 bases and J dropped 1; count of bases not matched to a gene: 2. Germline CDR1 reads SEHNR; CDR2 reads FQNEAQ (reference sequence). CDR3 length: 15 residues. The CDR3 DNA sequence: TGTGCCAGCAGCTATCTAGCGGGAGGGTCCTACGAGCAGTACTTC. The encoded protein is CASSYLAGGSYEQYF.

The gene calls are TRBV4-2 and TRBJ2-1; 11 bases align to TRBD2. With V trimmed by 2 bases and J by 4 bases, 4 bases remained unmatched. This CDR3 contains 16 residues. Germline lookup yields CDR1 LGHNA and CDR2 YNFKEQ. The CDR3 sequence is CASSQSGTSGYNEQFF. CDR3 sequence (DNA): TGTGCCAGCAGCCAATCTGGGACTAGCGGATACAATGAGCAGTTCTTC.